This T cell receptor beta chain came from a study of relationships among human T cell subsets. Findings of the study overall: Regulatory and Th2 subsets had few clones over 100 reads, unlike CD8+ cytotoxic cells.

With regard to this clonotype: What it recognizes is unknown.

Anti-CD4 multisort beads removed cells negatively, then anti-CD8 beads positively selected CD8+ T cells. The T cell receptor alpha and beta CDR3 regions were amplified from mRNA by semiquantitative ARM-PCR. Exponential amplification used communal superprimers after tagged nested gene-specific primers in ARM-PCR. Exonuclease cleared nested primers, then first-round products were reamplified. TCRdb re-analysed the multiplex PCR reads in MiXCR, keeping a single row per CDR3 protein. The table includes roughly 5,400 distinct CDR3 sequences, around two thirds detected once. The junction had 9 bases not matched to a gene; V was cut back by 10 bases and J by 4 bases. The CDR3 is 15 amino acids. In germline, CDR1 is SGHTA, CDR2 FQGTGA.

The sequence came from a man aged 35-49 years in good health. Source material: CD8+ T cells sorted from blood. V and J are TRBV7-3 and TRBJ2-3, with TRBD2 matching 12 bases. The CDR3 is CATADPSGGADTQYF. CDR3 coding DNA: TGTGCCACCGCCGATCCTAGCGGGGGGGCAGATACGCAGTATTTT.